Shown below are 20 T cell receptor beta chains from a single sample sequenced in a study of Ad26.COV2.S vaccination and SARS-CoV-2 variants. Profiling relied on immunoSEQ multiplex PCR, and the TCRdb table lists in-frame clones only, not all of them. The data hold about 350,000 clones, with 70% to 90% observed a single time. The treatment is: roughly 18 received Ad26.COV2.S at low or high dose, single or two shots; about 5 received placebo; per-sample allocation not given. The investigators took samples on day 63 after the first vaccine or placebo injection. The sequencing used peripheral blood, collected in a trial of Ad26.COV2.S vaccine versus placebo. The receptors were sampled from a person between 18 and 65 years old who received the Ad26.COV2.S COVID-19 vaccine or a placebo.

This chain uses TRBV6-5 with TRBJ1-1; unclear D gene. From germline, CDR1 is MNHEY and CDR2 SVGAGI. V was cut by 0 bases and J by 6 bases, with 11 bases left in between. This CDR3 region has 14 residues. The CDR3, as DNA: TGTGCCAGCAGTTACTCGCGGGGAGTCGCTGAAGCTTTCTTT. Protein product: CASSYSRGVAEAFF.

This clone came up once. The chain couples TRBV2 to TRBJ1-2; D remains ambiguous. V was clipped by 4 bases and J by 3 bases, with 9 bases between them. Germline V lookup: CDR1 SNHLY, CDR2 FYNNEI. The CDR3 loop spans 13 amino acids. The CDR3 protein is CASSVEQHYGYTF. The DNA for the CDR3 is TGTGCCAGCAGTGTGGAGCAGCACTATGGCTACACCTTC.

In this sample, this clone turned up once. The chain joins TRBV3-1 (or the pseudogene TRBV3-2) to TRBJ2-5; 11 bases fit TRBD2. V shed 4 bases, J shed 7 bases, and the junction held 11 bases outside the gene matches. The germline V gene encodes CDR1 LGHDT and CDR2 YNNKEL (reference sequence). CDR3 size: 16 residues. The CDR3 loop is CASSPNDSGRVGTQYF. In DNA form, the CDR3 reads TGTGCCAGCAGCCCTAATGATAGCGGGAGGGTTGGGACCCAGTACTTC.

This rearrangement joins TRBV13 to TRBJ1-2; TRBD1 matches at 10 bases. V lost 5 bases to trimming and J lost 4 bases; unmatched junction nucleotides: 4. Germline V CDR1 and CDR2: PRHDT, FYEKMQ (reference sequence). The CDR3 sequence is 14 residues long. The CDR3 region has the DNA TGTGCCAGCAGCGAGGACAGGGGGGCCTATGGCTACACCTTC. Residues: CASSEDRGAYGYTF.

The chain has TRBV7-9 and TRBJ2-5; 13 positions agree with TRBD2. This CDR3 contains 18 residues. V trimming: 1 base; J trimming: 5 bases; junction bases outside the gene matches: 10. CDR1 and CDR2 from the germline V gene are SEHNR and FQNEAQ (reference sequence). CDR3 DNA: TGTGCCAGCAGCTTAGTTGGGACTAGCGGGGTCCTGCGGGAGACCCAGTACTTC. It is translated as CASSLVGTSGVLRETQYF.

V and J are TRBV15 and TRBJ2-7, with D uncertain. The V gene's germline CDR1 is LNHNV and CDR2 YYDKDF (reference sequence). V lost 0 bases and J 3 bases, leaving 12 bases between the germline ends. CDR3 size: 15 residues. Written as DNA, the CDR3 is TGTGCCACCAGCAGAGACCCAGACATTGACTACGAGCAGTACTTC. Protein: CATSRDPDIDYEQYF.

The sample holds one count of this clone. The rearrangement uses TRBV5-6 and TRBJ2-1; 8 nucleotides align to TRBD1. The CDR3 covers 16 residues. Germline CDR1 reads SGHDT; CDR2 reads YYEEEE. V gave up 4 bases and J gave up 1 base; unmatched junction bases: 7. CDR3 sequence: CASSQDRGESYNEQFF. The CDR3 DNA reads as TGTGCCAGCAGCCAAGACAGGGGTGAGTCCTACAATGAGCAGTTCTTC.

This clone was seen a single time. The gene calls are TRBV3-1 (or the pseudogene TRBV3-2) and TRBJ1-4, with a possible D match to TRBD1 (5 bases). V was trimmed by 4 bases and J by 4 bases, leaving 13 bases between them. The CDR3 extends over 15 amino acids. Per the germline V gene, CDR1 is LGHDT and CDR2 is YNNKEL (reference sequence). The CDR3: CASSPQGYSNEKLFF. The CDR3 DNA sequence: TGTGCCAGCAGCCCCCAGGGTTATAGTAATGAAAAACTGTTTTTT.

This clone has a handful of counts. The chain carries TRBV6-2 or TRBV6-3 and TRBJ1-1; D is unresolved. The length of the CDR3 is 12 residues. Germline V gives CDR1 MNHEY, CDR2 SVGEGT. V shed 0 bases and J shed 6 bases, with 5 bases lying between them. For the CDR3, the DNA is TGTGCCAGCAGTTACTCCCTCCCTGAAGCTTTCTTT. As protein: CASSYSLPEAFF.

The V call is TRBV30, the J call TRBJ1-1; no clear D gene. The V end lost 4 bases, the J end lost 4 bases, and 13 bases lay between the germline ends. The germline V gene encodes CDR1 GTSNPN and CDR2 SVGIG (reference sequence). The CDR3 runs 13 residues. CDR3 nucleotide sequence: TGTGCCTGGAACCCCCAGAAGTTCACTGAAGCTTTCTTT. It translates to CAWNPQKFTEAFF. Full variable domain (remainder filled in from reference TRBV30 and TRBJ1-1): SQTIHQWPATLVQPVGSPLSLECTVEGTSNPNLYWYRQAAGRGLQLLFYSVGIGQISSEVPQNLSASRPQDRQFILSSKKLLLSDSGFYLCAWNPQKFTEAFFGQGTRLTVV.

V gene TRBV9 combines with J gene TRBJ1-6; possible D gene TRBD1, 5 bases. The V end was cut by 3 bases, the J end by 10 bases, with 14 bases between. Germline V gene data show CDR1 as SGDLS and CDR2 as YYNGEE. This CDR3 spans 14 amino acids. The CDR3 nucleotides are TGTGCCAGCAGCGAGCCCGGGGCTGGATCACCCCTCCACTTT. Residues: CASSEPGAGSPLHF.

This chain uses TRBV7-2 with TRBJ2-5; TRBD2 matches at 12 bases. The CDR3 extends over 18 amino acids. Germline V gives CDR1 SGHTA, CDR2 FQGNSA. V was pared by 0 bases and J by 1 base, with 6 bases of the junction left unmatched. The CDR3 protein is CASSLAQTSGGSQETQYF. CDR3 DNA: TGTGCCAGCAGCTTAGCCCAGACTAGCGGGGGATCCCAAGAGACCCAGTACTTC.

V usage is TRBV28 and J usage is TRBJ2-1; TRBD1 is a possible D gene (5 bases). Germline-derived CDR1 and CDR2 are MDHEN and SYDVKM. The CDR3 covers 14 residues. V was trimmed by 4 bases and J by 3 bases, leaving 10 bases between them. The CDR3 coding sequence is TGTGCCAGCAGTTCCAGGGTCTACTACAATGAGCAGTTCTTC. Amino acid sequence: CASSSRVYYNEQFF.

The sample holds one count of this clone. The rearrangement links TRBV6-5 to TRBJ1-1; D unresolved. V lost 1 base and J 1 base, leaving 7 bases between the germline ends. Germline CDR1 reads MNHEY; CDR2 reads SVGAGI. There are 14 residues in the CDR3. The CDR3 region has the DNA TGTGCCAGCAGTTACTTGATAGGGAACACTGAAGCTTTCTTT. Its protein product is CASSYLIGNTEAFF.

V usage is TRBV29-1 and J usage is TRBJ2-7; tentatively, D is TRBD2 (5 bases). Trimming removed 6 bases from V and 4 bases from J, with 16 bases in between. This CDR3 spans 13 amino acids. CDR1 is SQVTM and CDR2 is ANQGSEA in the germline V gene. The CDR3, as DNA: TGCAGCGTCTTCCTCGGGGTAGGGTACGAGCAGTACTTC. It yields the protein CSVFLGVGYEQYF.

The chain is built from TRBV5-8 and TRBJ2-7; no definite D call. Germline CDR1 reads SGHTS; CDR2 reads YDEGEE. CDR3 length: 13 amino acids. Deletions cut 4 bases from V and 6 bases from J, with 14 bases between. Here the CDR3 reads CASSPRLGREQYF. The CDR3 bases are TGTGCCAGCAGCCCCCGACTGGGCCGCGAGCAGTACTTC. The complete variable domain, with remaining parts taken from reference TRBV5-8 and TRBJ2-7, reads EAGVTQSPTHLIKTRGQQATLRCSPISGHTSVYWYQQALGLGLQFLLWYDEGEERNRGNFPPRFSGRQFPNYSSELNVNALELEDSALYLCASSPRLGREQYFGPGTRLTVT.

The CDR3 protein is CASSLGGRGIDTQYF. As DNA, the CDR3 is TGTGCCAGCAGCTTAGGCGGGAGGGGAATCGATACGCAGTATTTT. The chain couples TRBV11-2 to TRBJ2-3; 9 positions agree with TRBD2. In germline, CDR1 is SGHAT, CDR2 FQNNGV. V was pared by 1 base and J by 6 bases, with 5 bases of the junction left unmatched. The CDR3 length is 15 residues.

This chain connects TRBV3-1 (or the pseudogene TRBV3-2) to TRBJ2-2, with 10 bases lining up with TRBD2. V shed 3 bases, J shed 7 bases, and the junction held 11 bases outside the gene matches. This CDR3 comprises 17 residues. Germline CDR1 is LGHDT and CDR2 is YNNKEL (reference sequence). The CDR3 DNA sequence: TGTGCCAGCAGCCATCCTAGCGGGAGAATCTCTGGCGGGGAGCTGTTTTTT. It specifies CASSHPSGRISGGELFF.

The genes are TRBV29-1 and TRBJ1-6; possibly TRBD1 for D (5 bases). The CDR3 is made up of 14 amino acids. In germline, CDR1 is SQVTM, CDR2 ANQGSEA. Trimming removed 5 bases at V and 10 bases at J, with 18 bases between. The DNA of the CDR3 is TGCAGCGTTTGCATGGGCAGGGCTGGCTCACCCCTCCACTTT. This sequence encodes CSVCMGRAGSPLHF.

V and J are TRBV27 and TRBJ1-1; D unclear. V lost 3 bases and J 3 bases, leaving 8 bases between the germline ends. This CDR3 is 13 amino acids long. Per germline, CDR1 MNHEY and CDR2 SMNVEV (reference sequence). CDR3 nucleotide sequence: TGTGCCAGCAGTTTGGCCACCGACACTGAAGCTTTCTTT. This encodes CASSLATDTEAFF.